Following are 19 T cell receptor beta chains from one sample sequenced in a study of shared clonotypes between healthy human individuals. Sequencing was performed with immunoSEQ multiplex PCR; in TCRdb, only in-frame clones are kept and a portion is missing. The sample contains approximately 2.4 million clones, almost 96% of which appear only once. The specimen was naive CD4+ T cells sorted from blood. Indicated subset: CD45RA+ positively selected. The receptor set was obtained from a man aged 18 to 30 in good health.

The rearrangement uses TRBV19 and TRBJ1-1, with D tentatively TRBD1 (5 bases). The CDR3 contains 13 residues. Trimming cost V 7 bases and J 7 bases, with 16 bases left between them. Germline values: CDR1 LNHDA, CDR2 SQIVND (reference sequence). This CDR3 reads CASIRSGGFEAFF. The CDR3 region has the DNA TGTGCCAGTATAAGGAGTGGGGGGTTTGAAGCTTTCTTT. The complete variable domain, with remaining parts taken from reference TRBV19 and TRBJ1-1, reads DGGITQSPKYLFRKEGQNVTLSCEQNLNHDAMYWYRQDPGQGLRLIYYSQIVNDFQKGDIAEGYSVSREKKESFPLTVTSAQKNPTAFYLCASIRSGGFEAFFGQGTRLTVV.

The genes are TRBV10-1 and TRBJ1-1; 8 positions match TRBD1. Germline V gene data show CDR1 as WNHNN and CDR2 as SYGVQD (reference sequence). This CDR3 has 14 amino acids. Germline trimming cut 7 bases from V and 3 bases from J; bases unmatched to any gene: 7. CDR3 protein: CASNVRGQHTEAFF. The CDR3 DNA follows: TGCGCCAGCAATGTCAGGGGGCAACACACTGAAGCTTTCTTT.

The gene calls are TRBV29-1 and TRBJ1-4; 7 nucleotides agree with TRBD1. V was clipped by 7 bases and J by 0 bases; unmatched bases: 8. Germline CDR1 SQVTM, CDR2 ANQGSEA. This CDR3 is 15 amino acids long. Here the CDR3 DNA reads TGCAGCGCCCAATTAGGGACAGCAACTAATGAAAAACTGTTTTTT. This codes for CSAQLGTATNEKLFF. Full variable domain (missing parts from reference TRBV29-1 and TRBJ1-4): SAVISQKPSRDICQRGTSLTIQCQVDSQVTMMFWYRQQPGQSLTLIATANQGSEATYESGFVIDKFPISRPNLTFSTLTVSNMSPEDSSIYLCSAQLGTATNEKLFFGSGTQLSVL.

The chain uses TRBV5-1 and TRBJ1-1; weak D call: TRBD1 (6 bases). The CDR3 spans 13 residues. The germline V gene has CDR1 SGHRS and CDR2 YFSETQ. The ends were cut back, 2 bases at V and 5 bases at J, with 10 bases in the middle. CDR3 in amino acids: CASSFDRTTEAFF. In DNA, the CDR3 is TGCGCCAGCAGCTTTGACAGGACAACTGAAGCTTTCTTT.

The chain recombines TRBV6-1 with TRBJ2-3; possibly TRBD2 for D (7 bases). CDR1 is MNHNS, CDR2 SASEGT, per germline. The CDR3 length is 14 residues. The germline V and J ends were trimmed by 8 bases and 4 bases, with 16 bases remaining between them. CDR3 in DNA: TGTGCCAGCGGGGCACCCGGGGGGCCAGATACGCAGTATTTT. This encodes CASGAPGGPDTQYF.

The CDR3 here is CASRSDQGRIYGYTF. CDR3 nucleotide sequence: TGTGCCAGCAGATCCGATCAGGGGCGAATATATGGCTACACCTTC. V and J are TRBV2 and TRBJ1-2; possible D gene TRBD1, 6 bases. CDR1 and CDR2 from the germline V gene are SNHLY and FYNNEI. The length of the CDR3 is 15 residues. Trimming took 6 bases from V and 5 from J, leaving 19 bases between them.

The chain joins TRBV4-3 to TRBJ2-1; no clear D. This CDR3 region has 16 residues. The V end lost 0 bases, the J end lost 0 bases, and 9 bases lay between the germline ends. Germline lookup yields CDR1 LGHNA and CDR2 YSLEER. As DNA, the CDR3 is TGCGCCAGCAGCCAAGATCAGGTTAGCTCCTACAATGAGCAGTTCTTC. This codes for CASSQDQVSSYNEQFF.

V gene TRBV10-1 combines with J gene TRBJ2-3, with D possibly TRBD2 on 6 matching bases. This CDR3 is built from 16 residues. V was clipped by 5 bases and J by 2 bases, with 17 bases between them. Germline V gene data show CDR1 as WNHNN and CDR2 as SYGVQD (reference sequence). CDR3 sequence: CASSFSDPGATDTQYF. CDR3 nucleotides: TGCGCCAGCAGTTTTAGTGATCCGGGAGCCACAGATACGCAGTATTTT.

This chain links TRBV11-2 with TRBJ2-5; D is perhaps TRBD1 (5 bases). CDR3 length: 13 residues. The V and J ends lost 6 bases and 1 base respectively, with 9 bases between them. CDR1 and CDR2 (germline): SGHAT, FQNNGV. The CDR3 bases are TGTGCCAGCAGACGACAGTTCCAAGAGACCCAGTACTTC. Translation gives CASRRQFQETQYF.

The gene calls are TRBV9 and TRBJ1-2; the D is unclear. The germline CDR1 and CDR2 sequences are SGDLS and YYNGEE. The CDR3 runs 12 residues. Trimming took off 0 bases at V and 8 bases at J, with 8 bases between the two ends. The CDR3 bases are TGTGCCAGCAGCGTAGGAGGAAGGGGCTACACCTTC. It translates to CASSVGGRGYTF.

The V call is TRBV30, the J call TRBJ1-2; maybe TRBD1 (5 bases). CDR1 and CDR2 (germline): GTSNPN, SVGIG (reference sequence). The V end lost 3 bases, the J end lost 0 bases, and 20 bases lay between the germline ends. The CDR3 extends over 17 amino acids. The CDR3 region has the DNA TGTGCCTGGAGAGCCCACCGCGTCGGGACTGCTAACTATGGCTACACCTTC. This translates into CAWRAHRVGTANYGYTF. The variable domain in full, completed from reference TRBV30 and TRBJ1-2, reads SQTIHQWPATLVQPVGSPLSLECTVEGTSNPNLYWYRQAAGRGLQLLFYSVGIGQISSEVPQNLSASRPQDRQFILSSKKLLLSDSGFYLCAWRAHRVGTANYGYTFGSGTRLTVV.

The chain carries TRBV11-2 and TRBJ1-1; D perhaps matches TRBD1 (5 bases). Germline V gives CDR1 SGHAT, CDR2 FQNNGV. The CDR3 covers 13 residues. The ends were cut back, 0 bases at V and 10 bases at J, with 12 bases in the middle. The CDR3 DNA is TGTGCCAGCAGCTTAGAGAGAGGGGTCGGAGCTTTCTTT. Its translation: CASSLERGVGAFF.

The chain couples TRBV28 to TRBJ2-1; perhaps D is TRBD1 or TRBD2 (5 bases each). Trimming removed 5 bases at V and 9 bases at J, with 14 bases between. There are 13 residues in the CDR3. CDR1 and CDR2 (germline): MDHEN, SYDVKM. The CDR3 reads CASSLGTVVEQFF. As DNA, the CDR3 is TGTGCCAGCAGTCTGGGGACGGTGGTTGAGCAGTTCTTC.

This clone was seen once. The chain employs TRBV6-6 and TRBJ2-7; D might be TRBD1 (5 bases). CDR3 length equals 14 residues. From germline, CDR1 is MNHNY and CDR2 SVGAGI (reference sequence). V was shortened by 5 bases and J by 5 bases, with 16 bases between the two germline ends. The CDR3 sequence: CASSKSQGGHEQYF. The CDR3 nucleotides read TGTGCCAGCAGTAAAAGCCAGGGTGGACACGAGCAGTACTTC.

The gene calls are TRBV10-3 and TRBJ2-1, with D perhaps TRBD1 or TRBD2 (6 bases each). Germline V lookup: CDR1 ENHRY, CDR2 SYGVKD. This CDR3 has 14 amino acids. V lost 3 bases and J lost 10, with 16 bases in between. This CDR3 reads CAISDRGLLEEQFF. The CDR3 region has the DNA TGTGCCATCAGTGACCGGGGGCTGCTTGAGGAGCAGTTCTTC.

This clone was seen only once. The V call is TRBV7-9, the J call TRBJ1-1; possible D gene TRBD1, 5 bases. In germline, CDR1 is SEHNR, CDR2 FQNEAQ (reference sequence). Trimming removed 2 bases from V and 3 bases from J, with 13 bases in between. The CDR3 sequence is 15 residues long. The CDR3 DNA sequence: TGTGCCAGCAGCTTATGGGGGGAAGCTCACACTGAAGCTTTCTTT. Its translation: CASSLWGEAHTEAFF.

The V and J genes are TRBV5-5 and TRBJ1-5; no firm D call. The V gene's germline CDR1 is SGHKS and CDR2 YYEKEE (reference sequence). The CDR3 is made up of 13 amino acids. Trimming shortened V by 1 base and J by 3 bases, and 5 bases separated the two germline ends. The CDR3 DNA is TGTGCCAGCAGCTTGTACCTCAATCAGCCCCAGCATTTT. Translated, it gives CASSLYLNQPQHF.

The chain carries TRBV5-1 and TRBJ1-1; 8 bases line up with TRBD1. The CDR3 totals 15 residues. V lost 2 bases and J lost 1; bases outside the gene matches: 4. CDR1 is SGHRS, CDR2 YFSETQ, per germline. CDR3 DNA: TGCGCCAGCAGCTTAATCGGACAGGGGAACACTGAAGCTTTCTTT. Protein sequence: CASSLIGQGNTEAFF.

The chain couples TRBV5-4 to TRBJ2-5, with TRBD2 matching over 8 bases. Germline V gene data show CDR1 as SGHNT and CDR2 as YYREEE (reference sequence). V shed 2 bases, J shed 5 bases, and the junction held 5 bases outside the gene matches. The CDR3 has 14 amino acids. CDR3: CASSFNGRDETQYF. CDR3 coding DNA: TGTGCCAGCAGCTTTAACGGGAGGGACGAGACCCAGTACTTC.